This TCR beta chain was identified in a study of T cells expressing NK-cell markers. On the study more broadly: Eight donors were sequenced, of whom seven were HCMV-seropositive, while the remaining one was HCMV-seronegative.

5'RACE template switching with UMIs produced the TCR beta cDNA. TCRdb processed the 5' RACE reads again and assigns one entry to each CDR3 protein, with no DNA. The sample has 400,000 to 550,000 distinct CDR3 sequences; the top ten hold approximately 6.8%. From germline, CDR1 is LNHDA and CDR2 SQIVND (reference sequence). There are 15 residues in the CDR3. As concerns this clonotype: The antigen is undetermined.

Overall study findings and caveats: Leadership of the CD3+CD56-NKG2C+ fraction also belonged to these clonotypes in a handful of donors.

The sequencing sample was made of blood T cells: a sorted CD56 or NKG2C T cell subset, CD4+ or CD8+ T cells, or bulk PBMC T cells (not recorded which). This receptor was obtained from a woman between 18 and 69 years old in good health. The V and J genes are TRBV19 and TRBJ2-3. The CDR3 protein is CASSPRFGVPDTQYF.